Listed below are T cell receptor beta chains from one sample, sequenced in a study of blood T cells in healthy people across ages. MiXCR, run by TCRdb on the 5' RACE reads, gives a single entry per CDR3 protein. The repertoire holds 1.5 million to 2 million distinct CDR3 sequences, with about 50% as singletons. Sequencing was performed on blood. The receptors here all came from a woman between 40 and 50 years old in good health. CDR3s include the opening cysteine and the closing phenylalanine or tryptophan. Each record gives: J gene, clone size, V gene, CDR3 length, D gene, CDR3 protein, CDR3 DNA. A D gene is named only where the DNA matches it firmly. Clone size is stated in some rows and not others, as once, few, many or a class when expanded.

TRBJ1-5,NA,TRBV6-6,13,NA,CASSYTSGQPQHF,NA
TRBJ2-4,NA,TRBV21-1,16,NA,CASSKGAQEGANIQYF,TGTGCCAGCAGCAAAGGGGCCCAAGAGGGCGCAAACATTCAGTACTTC
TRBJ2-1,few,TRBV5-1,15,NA,CASSYDGTTYNEQFF,TGCGCCAGCAGTTACGACGGGACCACCTACAATGAGCAGTTCTTC
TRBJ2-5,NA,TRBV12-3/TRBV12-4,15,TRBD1,CASSFGRGIQETQYF,TGTGCCAGCAGTTTCGGCAGGGGGATCCAAGAGACCCAGTACTTC
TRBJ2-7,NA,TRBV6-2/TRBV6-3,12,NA,CASSSMDSEQYF,TGTGCCAGCAGTAGCATGGACAGCGAGCAGTACTTC
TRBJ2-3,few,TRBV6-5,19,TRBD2,CASSLRPGLAGGSTDTQYF,TGTGCCAGCAGTTTACGACCAGGACTAGCGGGGGGAAGCACAGATACGCAGTATTTT
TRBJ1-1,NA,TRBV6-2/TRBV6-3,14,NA,CAGRMTGSITEAFF,TGTGCCGGCAGGATGACAGGTTCCATCACTGAAGCTTTCTTT
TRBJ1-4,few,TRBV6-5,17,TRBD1,CASSLGQGYATNEKLFF,TGTGCCAGCAGTTTGGGACAGGGGTATGCAACTAATGAAAAACTGTTTTTT
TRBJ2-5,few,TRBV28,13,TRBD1,CASRRDRKETQYF,TGTGCCAGCAGACGGGACAGAAAAGAGACCCAGTACTTC
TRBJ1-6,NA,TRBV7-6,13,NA,CASSAHGDSPLHF,TGTGCCAGCAGCGCCCATGGGGATTCACCCCTCCACTTT
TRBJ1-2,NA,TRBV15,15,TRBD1,CATSRDTTGESGYTF,TGTGCCACCAGCAGAGACACGACAGGGGAAAGCGGCTACACCTTC
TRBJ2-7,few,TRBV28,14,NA,CASSLDSNPYEQYF,TGTGCCAGCAGTTTAGACAGCAACCCCTACGAGCAGTACTTC
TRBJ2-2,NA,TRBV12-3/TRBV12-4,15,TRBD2,CASSNPGGGTGELFF,TGTGCCAGCTCAAATCCTGGCGGGGGTACCGGGGAGCTGTTTTTT
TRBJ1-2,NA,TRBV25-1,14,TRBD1,CASSAGTGPYGYTF,TGTGCCAGCAGTGCGGGGACAGGTCCCTATGGCTACACCTTC
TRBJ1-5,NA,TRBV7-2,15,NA,CASSLEVARNQPQHF,TGTGCCAGCAGCTTAGAGGTGGCCAGAAATCAGCCCCAGCATTTT
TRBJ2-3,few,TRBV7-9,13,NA,CASSLPDRDTQYF,TGTGCCAGCAGCCTCCCGGATCGGGATACGCAGTATTTT
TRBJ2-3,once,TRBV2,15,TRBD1,CASSEGGQGGNTQYF,TGTGCCAGCAGTGAAGGGGGACAGGGCGGGAATACGCAGTATTTT
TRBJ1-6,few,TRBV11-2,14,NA,CASSLRSDNSPLHF,TGTGCCAGCAGCTTGCGAAGTGATAATTCACCCCTCCACTTT
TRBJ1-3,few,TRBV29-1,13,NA,CSVAASSGNTIYF,TGCAGCGTTGCGGCTAGCTCTGGAAACACCATATATTTT
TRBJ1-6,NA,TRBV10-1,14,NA,CASSESPGNSPLHF,TGCGCCAGCAGTGAGTCGCCAGGGAATTCACCCCTCCACTTT
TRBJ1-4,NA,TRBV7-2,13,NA,CASSLNAGEKLFF,TGTGCCAGCAGCCTAAATGCTGGGGAAAAACTGTTTTTT
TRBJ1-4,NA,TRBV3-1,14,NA,CASSQTTTNEKLFF,TGTGCCAGCAGCCAAACTACAACTAATGAAAAACTGTTTTTT
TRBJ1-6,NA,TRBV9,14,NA,CASSSHPDNSPLHF,TGTGCCAGCAGCTCCCACCCGGATAATTCACCCCTCCACTTT
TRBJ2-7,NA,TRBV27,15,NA,CASSLSRQASYEQYF,TGTGCCAGCAGTTTATCAAGACAGGCCTCCTACGAGCAGTACTTC
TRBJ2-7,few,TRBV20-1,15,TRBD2,CSARDWEGAAYEQYF,TGCAGTGCTAGAGATTGGGAGGGAGCGGCATACGAGCAGTACTTC
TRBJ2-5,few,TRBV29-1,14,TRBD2,CSVEKASGGPEQYF,TGCAGCGTTGAAAAGGCTAGCGGGGGCCCTGAGCAGTACTTC
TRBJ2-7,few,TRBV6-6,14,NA,CASSYQADSYEQYF,TGTGCCAGCAGTTACCAGGCAGACTCCTACGAGCAGTACTTC
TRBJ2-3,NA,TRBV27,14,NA,CASKEMGAADTQYF,TGTGCCAGCAAAGAAATGGGGGCCGCAGATACGCAGTATTTT
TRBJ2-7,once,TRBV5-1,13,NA,CASSLGWTYEQYF,TGCGCCAGCAGCTTGGGATGGACCTACGAGCAGTACTTC
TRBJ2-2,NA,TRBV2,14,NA,CASPGRSNTGELFF,TGTGCCAGCCCAGGCCGTTCGAACACCGGGGAGCTGTTTTTT
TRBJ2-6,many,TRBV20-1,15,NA,CSARDRGTGANVLTF,TGCAGTGCTAGAGATCGGGGGACTGGGGCCAACGTCCTGACTTTC
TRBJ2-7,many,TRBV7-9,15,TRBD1,CASRPTGGLAYEQYF,TGTGCCAGCAGGCCTACAGGGGGCTTAGCCTACGAGCAGTACTTC
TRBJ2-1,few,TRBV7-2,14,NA,CASSLEFSHNEQFF,TGTGCCAGCAGCTTGGAGTTTTCCCACAATGAGCAGTTCTTC
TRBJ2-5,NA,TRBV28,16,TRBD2,CASCKWQRGKEETQYF,TGTGCCAGCTGTAAATGGCAGCGGGGGAAGGAGGAGACCCAGTACTTC
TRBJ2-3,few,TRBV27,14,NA,CASSPSLGPYTQYF,TGTGCCAGCAGCCCGAGTCTTGGCCCCTATACGCAGTATTTT
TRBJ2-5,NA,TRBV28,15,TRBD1,CASSRPGQGKETQYF,TGTGCCAGCAGTCGACCGGGACAGGGAAAAGAGACCCAGTACTTC
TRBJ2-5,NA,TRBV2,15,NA,CASSRAPGRQETQYF,TGTGCCAGCAGCCGGGCCCCAGGGAGGCAAGAGACCCAGTACTTC